The present T cell receptor (beta chain) was sequenced within a study of blood T cell repertoires in COVID-19. Only in-frame clones appear in the TCRdb table, and some are missing; sequencing was by immunoSEQ multiplex PCR. There are about 170,000 clones in the sample; roughly 85% occur only once, and over 15% lies in the top ten. The sequenced sample was PBMCs or T cells enriched from blood (not recorded which). This receptor was taken from a woman between 70 and 85 years old in a cohort exposed to, infected with or recovered from COVID-19 (not recorded which).

CDR3 region: CASSSIRGTEAFF. Written as DNA, the CDR3 is TGTGCCAGCAGCAGTATAAGGGGCACTGAAGCTTTCTTT. The chain is built from TRBV6-5 and TRBJ1-1, with TRBD1 as a possible D gene (5 bases). CDR3 size: 13 residues. CDR1 is MNHEY and CDR2 is SVGAGI in the germline V gene. Between the trimmed V and J ends, which lost 6 bases and 4 bases, there was a span of 12 bases.